Shown below are 30 T cell receptor beta chains from a single sample sequenced in a study of radiotherapy plus CTLA-4 blockade in lung cancer. This table comes from immunoSEQ multiplex PCR, and its TCRdb copy is limited to in-frame clones, with some not included. The data hold fewer than 95,000 clones, with around 82% observed a single time. The material was peripheral blood, obtained from a patient treated with radiotherapy plus ipilimumab. The receptor set was obtained from a human donor with non-small cell lung cancer who had stable disease on radiotherapy plus ipilimumab.

This sequence joins TRBV12-5 and TRBJ2-1, with 9 bases fitting TRBD2. After removal of 2 bases from V and 7 bases from J, the junction contained 9 bases not matched to a gene. Germline assignment: CDR1 LGHNT and CDR2 FRNRAP. The CDR3 runs 16 residues. As DNA, the CDR3 is TGTGCTAGTGGTTTGCGGGTGGTAGCGGGAGAAAATGAGCAGTTCTTC. It encodes CASGLRVVAGENEQFF.

The CDR3 DNA is TGTGCCAGCAGCCAAGATGCCCCCGGGACAGGGGGCGAGCAGTACTTC. It codes for CASSQDAPGTGGEQYF. The chain links TRBV14 to TRBJ2-7; TRBD1 matches 11 bases. Per germline, CDR1 SGHDN and CDR2 FVKESK. V was pared by 0 bases and J by 6 bases, with 7 bases of the junction left unmatched. The CDR3 consists of 16 residues.

This clone showed up just a few times. The V gene is TRBV7-9, the J gene TRBJ2-1, with a tentative D call TRBD1 (5 bases). V lost 3 bases and J lost 5, with 14 bases in between. The germline gives CDR1 SEHNR, CDR2 FQNEAQ (reference sequence). This CDR3 has 15 residues. DNA for the CDR3: TGTGCCAGCAGCTTGAGACAGTCAAGCAACAATGAGCAGTTCTTC. Translated, it gives CASSLRQSSNNEQFF. The whole variable domain, filled in from reference TRBV7-9 and TRBJ2-1, reads DTGVSQNPRHKITKRGQNVTFRCDPISEHNRLYWYRQTLGQGPEFLTYFQNEAQLEKSRLLSDRFSAERPKGSFSTLEIQRTEQGDSAMYLCASSLRQSSNNEQFFGPGTRLTVL.

The chain joins TRBV5-1 to TRBJ2-7; possibly TRBD1 for D (5 bases). Germline V lookup: CDR1 SGHRS, CDR2 YFSETQ. This CDR3 spans 13 amino acids. V was pared by 0 bases and J by 3 bases, with 7 bases between. In nucleotides, the CDR3 is TGCGCCAGCAGCTTGGGACAGAACTACGAGCAGTACTTC. It is translated as CASSLGQNYEQYF.

The genes are TRBV11-3 and TRBJ2-7, with D unclear. This CDR3 region has 13 residues. Trimming removed 5 bases at V and 5 bases at J, with 13 bases between. Germline CDR1 is SGHNT and CDR2 is YENEEA. The chain's CDR3 is CASSANPPHEQYF. As DNA, the CDR3 is TGTGCCAGCAGCGCCAACCCCCCCCACGAGCAGTACTTC.

The CDR3 here is CASSPLGAGQGGELFF. DNA for the CDR3: TGCGCCAGCAGCCCCCTGGGGGCTGGCCAGGGCGGGGAGCTGTTTTTT. V and J are TRBV5-1 and TRBJ2-2, with a weak D call TRBD1 (6 bases). CDR3 length equals 16 residues. Trimming cost V 4 bases and J 7 bases, with 20 bases left between them. From germline, CDR1 is SGHRS and CDR2 YFSETQ.

The rearrangement uses TRBV5-4 and TRBJ2-7; 11 bases line up with TRBD2. Germline V gene data show CDR1 as SGHNT and CDR2 as YYREEE (reference sequence). The CDR3 sequence is 14 residues long. CDR3 sequence: CASSSGTSGLSPLV. The CDR3 region has the DNA TGTGCCAGCAGTTCCGGGACTAGCGGTCTAAGTCCCCTCGTC.

The V and J genes are TRBV18 and TRBJ2-1, with 13 bases lining up with TRBD2. CDR1 and CDR2 (germline): KGHSH, LQKENI. J lost 15 bases, V lost 6 bases, and 14 bases had no gene match. The CDR3 loop spans 15 amino acids. Here the CDR3 reads CASSPQGLAGQKWFF. CDR3 nucleotides: TGTGCCAGCTCTCCCCAGGGACTAGCGGGACAAAAATGGTTCTTC.

The V call is TRBV9, the J call TRBJ2-6, with no clear D. CDR1 and CDR2 from the germline V gene are SGDLS and YYNGEE. This CDR3 comprises 17 residues. Trimming took off 4 bases at V and 2 bases at J, with 16 bases between the two ends. In DNA, the CDR3 is TGTGCCAGCAGCCCGTCAATCCGGGCGACTGGGGCCAACGTCCTGACTTTC. Residues: CASSPSIRATGANVLTF.

The chain joins TRBV9 to TRBJ1-4; D not resolved. Germline assignment: CDR1 SGDLS and CDR2 YYNGEE. The length of the CDR3 is 14 residues. V lost 4 bases and J lost 0, with 7 bases in between. The CDR3 sequence is CASSLSTTNEKLFF. CDR3 in DNA: TGTGCCAGCAGCCTAAGTACAACTAATGAAAAACTGTTTTTT.

The chain combines TRBV10-3 with TRBJ1-3; a possible D gene is TRBD1 (6 bases). V lost 0 bases and J lost 0, with 12 bases in between. Germline loops: CDR1 ENHRY, CDR2 SYGVKD. The CDR3 spans 17 residues. CDR3 residues: CAISESLGTTSGNTIYF. The CDR3 bases are TGTGCCATCAGTGAGTCGCTTGGGACAACCTCTGGAAACACCATATATTTT.

J is TRBJ1-6 and V is TRBV6-9; 7 nucleotides align to TRBD1. The CDR3 runs to 12 residues. Trimming removed 11 bases from V and 8 bases from J; junction bases left unmatched: 6. CDR1 and CDR2 (germline): MNHGY, SVAAGI. CDR3 DNA: TGTGCCGCTCAGCAGGGGGATTCACCCCTCCACTTT. It specifies CAAQQGDSPLHF.

The CDR3: CASSIIRDSYGYTF. For the CDR3, the DNA is TGTGCCAGCAGTATTATCCGGGACAGCTATGGCTACACCTTC. The V and J genes are TRBV28 and TRBJ1-2; 7 bases align to TRBD1. CDR3 length: 14 residues. Germline CDR1 reads MDHEN; CDR2 reads SYDVKM. V shed 5 bases, J shed 4 bases, and the junction held 7 bases outside the gene matches.

This chain connects TRBV2 to TRBJ1-5; unclear D gene. The CDR3 length is 13 residues. Trimming left V 6 bases short and J 2 bases short, with 8 bases between. The germline V gene has CDR1 SNHLY and CDR2 FYNNEI. The CDR3 here is CASRAGGNQPQHF. DNA for the CDR3: TGTGCCAGCAGAGCTGGGGGCAATCAGCCCCAGCATTTT.

The chain combines TRBV10-2 with TRBJ2-1, with TRBD2 matching 9 bases. V trimming: 11 bases; J trimming: 7 bases; junction bases outside the gene matches: 9. This CDR3 is built from 13 residues. Germline CDR1 and CDR2: WSHSY and SAAADI. This chain's CDR3 is CAGIAGDRNEQFF. DNA of the CDR3: TGCGCCGGAATAGCGGGGGATAGGAATGAGCAGTTCTTC.

The chain carries TRBV6-5 and TRBJ2-5; 7 nucleotides align to TRBD1. Germline CDR1 and CDR2: MNHEY and SVGAGI. V dropped 4 bases and J dropped 3; count of bases not matched to a gene: 11. The CDR3 is 16 amino acids. The CDR3 reads CASSFNPRDREETQYF. CDR3 sequence (DNA): TGTGCCAGCAGTTTCAACCCAAGAGACAGGGAAGAGACCCAGTACTTC.

The V call is TRBV28, the J call TRBJ1-1; D is perhaps TRBD1 (5 bases). The germline gives CDR1 MDHEN, CDR2 SYDVKM. This CDR3 region has 14 residues. Trimming removed 6 bases from V and 0 bases from J, with 11 bases in between. CDR3 nucleotides: TGTGCCAGCAGACCGGCAGGGATGAACACTGAAGCTTTCTTT. Translating gives CASRPAGMNTEAFF. Drawing the rest from reference TRBV28 and TRBJ1-1, the complete variable domain is DVKVTQSSRYLVKRTGEKVFLECVQDMDHENMFWYRQDPGLGLRLIYFSYDVKMKEKGDIPEGYSVSREKKERFSLILESASTNQTSMYLCASRPAGMNTEAFFGQGTRLTVV.

This sequence joins TRBV10-3 and TRBJ1-3; D gene ambiguous. Germline CDR1 reads ENHRY; CDR2 reads SYGVKD. Trimming took 3 bases from V and 0 from J, leaving 6 bases between them. The CDR3 length is 14 residues. CDR3 region: CAISEWNSGNTIYF. CDR3 DNA: TGTGCCATCAGTGAATGGAACTCTGGAAACACCATATATTTT.

The genes are TRBV18 and TRBJ2-1; tentative D call: TRBD1 (7 bases). This CDR3 has 15 amino acids. CDR1 is KGHSH and CDR2 is LQKENI in the germline V gene. Trimming removed 6 bases at V and 7 bases at J, with 19 bases between. CDR3: CASSPAGQIRNEQFF. The CDR3 coding sequence is TGTGCCAGCTCCCCGGCGGGACAGATTAGAAATGAGCAGTTCTTC. Full variable domain (outside the CDR3, taken from reference TRBV18 and TRBJ2-1): NAGVMQNPRHLVRRRGQEARLRCSPMKGHSHVYWYRQLPEEGLKFMVYLQKENIIDESGMPKERFSAEFPKEGPSILRIQQVVRGDSAAYFCASSPAGQIRNEQFFGPGTRLTVL.

This chain links TRBV12-1 with TRBJ2-7; whether TRBD2, the table's D call, matches the DNA was not checked. TRBV12-1 is tagged as a pseudogene. The CDR3 is made up of 18 amino acids. CDR3 DNA sequence: TGTGCCAGCAGCTTTGAACCCCATACTAGTTGGGTATGGTACGAGCAGTACTTC. Translated, it gives CASSFEPHTSWVWYEQYF.

With regard to this clone: A read error may produce the germline difference seen at one junction end. The chain links TRBV5-5 to TRBJ1-6; 8 nucleotides line up with TRBD1. CDR3 length: 14 amino acids. Germline V lookup: CDR1 SGHKS, CDR2 YYEKEE (reference sequence). CDR3 loop: CASTLTGANSPLHF. CDR3 bases: TGTGCCAGCACCTTGACAGGGGCTAATTCACCCCTCCACTTT.

This clone has only a few counts. The chain recombines TRBV10-1 with TRBJ2-7; no reliable D call. Germline CDR1 reads WNHNN; CDR2 reads SYGVQD (reference sequence). The CDR3 length is 14 residues. The V end lost 6 bases, the J end lost 2 bases, and 14 bases lay between the germline ends. The CDR3 DNA reads TGCGCCAGCAGGTCGGGTCCGGCCGCCTACGAGCAGTACTTC. Amino acid sequence: CASRSGPAAYEQYF.

The rearrangement joins TRBV28 to TRBJ1-5, with TRBD1 as a possible D gene (6 bases). Trimming removed 6 bases from V and 7 bases from J, with 13 bases in between. The CDR3 covers 13 residues. CDR1 is MDHEN, CDR2 SYDVKM, per germline. The CDR3 nucleotides are TGTGCCAGCAGGAGGGGGGGGCAACAGCCCCAGCATTTT. Translated: CASRRGGQQPQHF.

V gene TRBV18 combines with J gene TRBJ1-3; no reliable D call. The V end was cut by 1 base, the J end by 0 bases, with 4 bases between. Germline V gene data show CDR1 as KGHSH and CDR2 as LQKENI. The CDR3 spans 14 residues. In DNA form, the CDR3 reads TGTGCCAGCTCACCACAGAGCTCTGGAAACACCATATATTTT. Amino acid sequence: CASSPQSSGNTIYF.

This sequence joins TRBV29-1 and TRBJ2-2; D is unclear. V lost 5 bases to trimming and J lost 6 bases, with 7 bases between them. The germline V gene encodes CDR1 SQVTM and CDR2 ANQGSEA. The CDR3 is 11 residues long. The CDR3 sequence is CSVLISGELFF. CDR3 DNA: TGCAGCGTTTTGATTTCCGGGGAGCTGTTTTTT.

Notes on this clone: One end of the junction does not line up with germline, which may come from a read error. CDR3 sequence reads: CASRSNRDPAF. In nucleotides, the CDR3 is TGTGCCAGCAGGTCCAACCGGGACCCTGCCTTC. The chain joins TRBV28 to TRBJ2-7; perhaps D is TRBD1 or TRBD2 (5 bases each). The CDR3 is 11 residues long. The V gene's germline CDR1 is MDHEN and CDR2 SYDVKM.

V usage is TRBV28 and J usage is TRBJ2-3; no clear D. Trimming took off 5 bases at V and 5 bases at J, with 11 bases between the two ends. Germline CDR1 reads MDHEN; CDR2 reads SYDVKM. The CDR3 covers 13 residues. The DNA for the CDR3 is TGTGCCAGCAGTGTCTCAGGTCTAGATACGCAGTATTTT. It yields the protein CASSVSGLDTQYF.

V usage is TRBV6-1 and J usage is TRBJ1-4; 9 bases agree with TRBD1. Germline V gene sequence: CDR1 MNHNS, CDR2 SASEGT. V lost 7 bases and J lost 8; bases outside the gene matches: 11. This CDR3 has 15 residues. The CDR3 region has the DNA TGTGCCAGCACTGCCGGGACAGGGAGAGGGGAAAAACTGTTTTTT. The encoded protein is CASTAGTGRGEKLFF.

The chain couples TRBV11-3 to TRBJ2-1; tentatively, D is TRBD2 (5 bases). CDR1 and CDR2 (germline): SGHNT, YENEEA. This CDR3 is built from 13 residues. Trimming took off 0 bases at V and 8 bases at J, with 8 bases between the two ends. CDR3 amino acids: CASSLDEGDEQFF. The CDR3 nucleotides read TGTGCCAGCAGCTTAGATGAGGGCGATGAGCAGTTCTTC. The whole variable domain, remainder taken from reference TRBV11-3 and TRBJ2-1, is EAGVVQSPRYKIIEKKQPVAFWCNPISGHNTLYWYLQNLGQGPELLIRYENEEAVDDSQLPKDRFSAERLKGVDSTLKIQPAELGDSAVYLCASSLDEGDEQFFGPGTRLTVL.

V usage is TRBV20-1 and J usage is TRBJ1-2; D is undetermined. Trimming stripped 6 bases from V and 4 bases from J, with 9 bases between. This CDR3 spans 11 amino acids. Germline CDR1 and CDR2: DFQATT and SNEGSKA (reference sequence). CDR3 DNA: TGCAGTGCCGAAGCCTTCTATGGCTACACCTTC. Its protein product is CSAEAFYGYTF.